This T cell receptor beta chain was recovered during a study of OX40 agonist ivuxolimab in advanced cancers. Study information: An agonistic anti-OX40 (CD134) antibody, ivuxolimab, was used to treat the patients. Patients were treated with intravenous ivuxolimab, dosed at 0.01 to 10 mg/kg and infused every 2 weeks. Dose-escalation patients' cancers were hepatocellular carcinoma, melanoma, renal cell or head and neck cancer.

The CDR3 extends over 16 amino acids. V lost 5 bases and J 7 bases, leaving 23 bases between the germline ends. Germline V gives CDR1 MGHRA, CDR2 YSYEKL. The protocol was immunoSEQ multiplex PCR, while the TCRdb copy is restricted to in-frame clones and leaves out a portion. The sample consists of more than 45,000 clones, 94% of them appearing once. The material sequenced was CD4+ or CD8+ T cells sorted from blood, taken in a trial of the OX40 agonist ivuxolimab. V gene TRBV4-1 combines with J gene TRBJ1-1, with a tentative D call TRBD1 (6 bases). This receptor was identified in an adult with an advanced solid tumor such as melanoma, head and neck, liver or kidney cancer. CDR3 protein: CASSSHGGGGAGEAFF. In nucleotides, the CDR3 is TGCGCCAGCAGCTCTCATGGAGGGGGGGGCGCGGGTGAAGCTTTCTTT.